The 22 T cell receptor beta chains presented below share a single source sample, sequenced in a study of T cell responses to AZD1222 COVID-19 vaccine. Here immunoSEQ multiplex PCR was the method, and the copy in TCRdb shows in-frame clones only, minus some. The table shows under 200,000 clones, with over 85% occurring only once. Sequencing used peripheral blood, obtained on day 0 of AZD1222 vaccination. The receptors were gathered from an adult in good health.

The CDR3 coding sequence is TGTGCCAGCAGTTTAGCTGTGAATCAGCCCCAGCATTTT. Its protein is CASSLAVNQPQHF. The chain employs TRBV27 and TRBJ1-5; D uncertain. The CDR3 has 13 residues. Deletions cut 2 bases from V and 4 bases from J, with 6 bases between. The germline CDR1 and CDR2 sequences are MNHEY and SMNVEV (reference sequence).

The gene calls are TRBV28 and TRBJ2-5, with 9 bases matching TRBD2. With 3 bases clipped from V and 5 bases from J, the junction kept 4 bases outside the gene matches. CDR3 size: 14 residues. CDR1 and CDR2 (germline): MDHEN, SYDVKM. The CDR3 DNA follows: TGTGCCAGCAGTTTCCTAGCGGGGTGGGAGACCCAGTACTTC. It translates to CASSFLAGWETQYF.

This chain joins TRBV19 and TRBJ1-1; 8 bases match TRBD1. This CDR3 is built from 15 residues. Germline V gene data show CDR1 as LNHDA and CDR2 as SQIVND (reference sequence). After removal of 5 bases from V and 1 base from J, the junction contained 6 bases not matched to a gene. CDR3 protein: CASSLHGQGNTEAFF. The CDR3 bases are TGTGCCAGTAGTCTACACGGACAGGGGAACACTGAAGCTTTCTTT. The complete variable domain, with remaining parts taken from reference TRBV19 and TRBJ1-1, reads DGGITQSPKYLFRKEGQNVTLSCEQNLNHDAMYWYRQDPGQGLRLIYYSQIVNDFQKGDIAEGYSVSREKKESFPLTVTSAQKNPTAFYLCASSLHGQGNTEAFFGQGTRLTVV.

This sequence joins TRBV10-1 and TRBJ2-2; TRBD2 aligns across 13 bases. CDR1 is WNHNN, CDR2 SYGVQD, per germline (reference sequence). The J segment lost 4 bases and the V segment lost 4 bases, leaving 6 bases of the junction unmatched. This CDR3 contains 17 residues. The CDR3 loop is CASSGTSGRAATGELFF. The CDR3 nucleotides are TGCGCCAGCAGTGGTACTAGCGGGAGGGCGGCCACCGGGGAGCTGTTTTTT.

The CDR3 sequence: CASSLDLQGAKEKLFF. CDR3 bases: TGTGCCAGCAGCTTGGACCTACAGGGGGCGAAGGAAAAACTGTTTTTT. The chain carries TRBV7-2 and TRBJ1-4; TRBD1 matches at 9 bases. The germline V gene encodes CDR1 SGHTA and CDR2 FQGNSA. The CDR3 extends over 16 amino acids. V lost 3 bases, J lost 8 bases, and 10 bases stayed unmatched.

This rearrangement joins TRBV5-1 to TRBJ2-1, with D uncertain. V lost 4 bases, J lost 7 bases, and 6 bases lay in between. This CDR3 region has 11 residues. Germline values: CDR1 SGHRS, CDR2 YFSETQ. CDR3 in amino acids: CASSQVNEQFF. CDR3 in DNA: TGCGCCAGCAGCCAAGTAAATGAGCAGTTCTTC.

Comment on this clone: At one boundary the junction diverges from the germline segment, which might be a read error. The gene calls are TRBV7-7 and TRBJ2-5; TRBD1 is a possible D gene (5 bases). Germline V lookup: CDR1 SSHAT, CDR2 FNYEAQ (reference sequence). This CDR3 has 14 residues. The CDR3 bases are TGTGCTAGCAGCTTAGCCAGGGTGGGAGAGACCCAGTACTTC. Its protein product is CASSLARVGETQYF.

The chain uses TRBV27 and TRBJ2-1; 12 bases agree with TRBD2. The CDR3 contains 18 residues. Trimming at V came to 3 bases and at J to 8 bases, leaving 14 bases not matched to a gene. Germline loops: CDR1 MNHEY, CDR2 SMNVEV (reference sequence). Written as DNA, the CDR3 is TGTGCCAGCAGTTTTTACGGACTAGCGGGACCGCGGATGGATGAGCAGTTCTTC. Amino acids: CASSFYGLAGPRMDEQFF.

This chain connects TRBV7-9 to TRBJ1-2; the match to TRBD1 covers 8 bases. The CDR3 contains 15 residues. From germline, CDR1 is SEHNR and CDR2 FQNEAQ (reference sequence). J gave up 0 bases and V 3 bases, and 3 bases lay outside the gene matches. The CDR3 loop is CASSLWTGTNYGYTF. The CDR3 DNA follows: TGTGCCAGCAGCTTGTGGACAGGGACTAACTATGGCTACACCTTC.

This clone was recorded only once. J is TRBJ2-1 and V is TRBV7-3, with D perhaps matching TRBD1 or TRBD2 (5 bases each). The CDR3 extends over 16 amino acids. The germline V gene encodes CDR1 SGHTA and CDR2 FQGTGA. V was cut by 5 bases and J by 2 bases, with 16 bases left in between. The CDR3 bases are TGTGCCAGCAGCCCACGGGACGGTGTCGCCTACAATGAGCAGTTCTTC. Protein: CASSPRDGVAYNEQFF.

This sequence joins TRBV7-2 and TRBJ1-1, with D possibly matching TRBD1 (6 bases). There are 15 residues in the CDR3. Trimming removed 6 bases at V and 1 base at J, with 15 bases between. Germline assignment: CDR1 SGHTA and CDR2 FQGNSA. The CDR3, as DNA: TGTGCCAGCAGATTGAGCGGGACATCGAACACTGAAGCTTTCTTT. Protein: CASRLSGTSNTEAFF.

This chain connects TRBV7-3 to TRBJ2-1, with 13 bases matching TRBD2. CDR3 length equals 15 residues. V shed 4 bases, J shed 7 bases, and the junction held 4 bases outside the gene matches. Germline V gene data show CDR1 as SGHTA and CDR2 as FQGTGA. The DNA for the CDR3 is TGTGCCAGCAGCTGGACTAGCGGGAGTACAAATGAGCAGTTCTTC. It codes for CASSWTSGSTNEQFF.

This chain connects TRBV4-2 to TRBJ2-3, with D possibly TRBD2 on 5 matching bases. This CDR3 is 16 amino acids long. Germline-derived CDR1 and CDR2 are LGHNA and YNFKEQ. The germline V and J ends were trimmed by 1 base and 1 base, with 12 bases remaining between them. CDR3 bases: TGTGCCAGCAGCCAAGGGCCCGGGGAAGGCACAGATACGCAGTATTTT. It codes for CASSQGPGEGTDTQYF.

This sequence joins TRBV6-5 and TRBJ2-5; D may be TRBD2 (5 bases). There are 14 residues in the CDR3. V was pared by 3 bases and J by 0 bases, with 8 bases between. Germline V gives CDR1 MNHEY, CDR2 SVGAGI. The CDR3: CASSYGEYQETQYF. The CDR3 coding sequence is TGTGCCAGCAGTTATGGGGAGTACCAAGAGACCCAGTACTTC.

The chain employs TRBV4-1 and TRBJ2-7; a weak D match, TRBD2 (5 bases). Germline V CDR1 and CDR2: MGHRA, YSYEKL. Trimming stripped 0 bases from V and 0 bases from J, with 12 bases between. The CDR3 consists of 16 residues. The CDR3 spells CASSQDFGRVSYEQYF. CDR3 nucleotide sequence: TGCGCCAGCAGCCAAGATTTTGGGCGGGTCTCCTACGAGCAGTACTTC.

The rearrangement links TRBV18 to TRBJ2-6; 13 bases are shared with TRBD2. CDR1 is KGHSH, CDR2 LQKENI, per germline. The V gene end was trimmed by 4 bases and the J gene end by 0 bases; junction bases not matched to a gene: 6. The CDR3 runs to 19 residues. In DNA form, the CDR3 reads TGTGCCAGCTCACGCGGACTAGCGGGAGACTTCTCTGGGGCCAACGTCCTGACTTTC. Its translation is CASSRGLAGDFSGANVLTF.

Here the CDR3 reads CASSPLAGGTDTQYF. For the CDR3, the DNA is TGTGCCAGCTCACCACTAGCGGGGGGCACAGATACGCAGTATTTT. V is TRBV18 and J is TRBJ2-3, with 9 bases that match TRBD2. This CDR3 is 15 amino acids long. V was pared by 1 base and J by 1 base, with 0 bases of the junction left unmatched. Germline V gene data show CDR1 as KGHSH and CDR2 as LQKENI. The variable domain in full, with the rest retrieved from reference TRBV18 and TRBJ2-3, is NAGVMQNPRHLVRRRGQEARLRCSPMKGHSHVYWYRQLPEEGLKFMVYLQKENIIDESGMPKERFSAEFPKEGPSILRIQQVVRGDSAAYFCASSPLAGGTDTQYFGPGTRLTVL.

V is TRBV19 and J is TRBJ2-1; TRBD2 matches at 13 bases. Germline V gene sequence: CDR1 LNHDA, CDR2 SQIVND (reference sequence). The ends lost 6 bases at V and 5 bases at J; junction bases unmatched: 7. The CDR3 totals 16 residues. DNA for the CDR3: TGTGCCAGTAGGGGACTAGCGGGATACTCACACAATGAGCAGTTCTTC. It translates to CASRGLAGYSHNEQFF.

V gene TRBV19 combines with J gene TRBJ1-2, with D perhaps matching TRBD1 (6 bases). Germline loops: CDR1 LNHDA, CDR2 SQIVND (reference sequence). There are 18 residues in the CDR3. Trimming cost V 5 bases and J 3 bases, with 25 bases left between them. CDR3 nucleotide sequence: TGTGCCAGTAGTTCCATTGTGGGGGCCAGAGGGAGAGACTATGGCTACACCTTC. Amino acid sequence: CASSSIVGARGRDYGYTF.

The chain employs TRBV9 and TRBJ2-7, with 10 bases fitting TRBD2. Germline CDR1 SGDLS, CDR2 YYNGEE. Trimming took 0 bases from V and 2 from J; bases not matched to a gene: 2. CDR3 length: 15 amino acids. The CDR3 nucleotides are TGTGCCAGCAGCGTAGGGCTAGCGGGGGCCTACGAGCAGTACTTC. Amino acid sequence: CASSVGLAGAYEQYF.

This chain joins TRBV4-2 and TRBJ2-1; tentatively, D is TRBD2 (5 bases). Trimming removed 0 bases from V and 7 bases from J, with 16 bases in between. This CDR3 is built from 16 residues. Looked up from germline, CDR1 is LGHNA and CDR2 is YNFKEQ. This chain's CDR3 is CASSQDLGVKSNEQFF. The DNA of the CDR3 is TGTGCCAGCAGCCAAGACCTCGGGGTAAAATCGAATGAGCAGTTCTTC.

The CDR3 DNA reads as TGTGCCTGGGCGCGAAAAGGGGCGGGAGCATACAATGAGCAGTTCTTC. It encodes CAWARKGAGAYNEQFF. The rearrangement links TRBV30 to TRBJ2-1; 7 bases match TRBD2. The CDR3 length is 16 residues. From germline, CDR1 is GTSNPN and CDR2 SVGIG (reference sequence). V trimming: 5 bases; J trimming: 4 bases; junction bases outside the gene matches: 14.